This T cell receptor (beta chain) is from a study of shared clonotypes between healthy human individuals. Across the study: Plates per donor: three CD4 naive, three CD4 memory, two CD8 naive, one CD8 memory.

This CDR3 contains 13 residues. Trimming removed 7 bases from V and 0 bases from J, with 6 bases in between. CDR1 and CDR2 (germline): MDHEN, SYDVKM. How the authors handled the data: There were no quality scores in the junction-only immunoSEQ sequences, so filtering differed. Libraries were prepared by immunoSEQ multiplex PCR; TCRdb keeps only in-frame clonotypes and omits some of them. V and J calls and clone size are as listed in that table; D and trimming were resolved from the DNA. The table lists 850,000 to 1,100,000 clones, around three quarters of them singletons, with roughly 0.9% in the top ten.

The specimen was memory CD4+ T cells from PBMCs. Regarding subset: CD45RA-negative fraction. The chain links TRBV28 to TRBJ2-2; D unresolved. The receptor comes from a man aged 18 to 30 in good health. Some clones in this sample may be carry-over from other donors' samples. The chain's CDR3 is CASIRANTGELFF. The CDR3 nucleotides read TGTGCCAGCATCCGAGCGAACACCGGGGAGCTGTTTTTT.